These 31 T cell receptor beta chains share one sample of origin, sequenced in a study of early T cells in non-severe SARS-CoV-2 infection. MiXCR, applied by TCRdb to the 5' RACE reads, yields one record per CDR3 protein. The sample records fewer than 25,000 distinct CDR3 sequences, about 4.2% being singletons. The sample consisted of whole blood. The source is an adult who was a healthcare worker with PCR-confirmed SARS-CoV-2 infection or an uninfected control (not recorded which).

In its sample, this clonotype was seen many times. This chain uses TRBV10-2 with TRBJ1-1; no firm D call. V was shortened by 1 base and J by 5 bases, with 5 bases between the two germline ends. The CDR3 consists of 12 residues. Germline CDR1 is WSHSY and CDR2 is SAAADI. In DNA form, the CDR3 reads TGCGCCAGCAGTGAGTTTGGTACTGAAGCTTTCTTT. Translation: CASSEFGTEAFF.

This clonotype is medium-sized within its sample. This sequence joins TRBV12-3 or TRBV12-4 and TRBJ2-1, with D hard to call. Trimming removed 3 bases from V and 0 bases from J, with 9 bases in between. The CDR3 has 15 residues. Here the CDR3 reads CASSFITSSYNEQFF. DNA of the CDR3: TGTGCCAGCAGTTTTATTACGAGCTCCTACAATGAGCAGTTCTTC.

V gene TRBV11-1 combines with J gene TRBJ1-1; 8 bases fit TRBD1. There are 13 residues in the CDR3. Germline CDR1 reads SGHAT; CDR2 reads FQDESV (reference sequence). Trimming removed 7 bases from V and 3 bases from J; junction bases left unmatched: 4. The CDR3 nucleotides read TGTGCCAGCAAAAAACAGGGGGACACTGAAGCTTTCTTT. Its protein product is CASKKQGDTEAFF.

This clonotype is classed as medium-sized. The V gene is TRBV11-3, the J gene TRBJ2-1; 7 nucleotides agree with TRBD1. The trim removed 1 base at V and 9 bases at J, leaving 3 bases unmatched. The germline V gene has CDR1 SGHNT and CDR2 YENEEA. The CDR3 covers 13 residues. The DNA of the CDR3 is TGTGCCAGCAGCTTAGGACAGGGCGTTGAGCAGTTCTTC. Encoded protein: CASSLGQGVEQFF.

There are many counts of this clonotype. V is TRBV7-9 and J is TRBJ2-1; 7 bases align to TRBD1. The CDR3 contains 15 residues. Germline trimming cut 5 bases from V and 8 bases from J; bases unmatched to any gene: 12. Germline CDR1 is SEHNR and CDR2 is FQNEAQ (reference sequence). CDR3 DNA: TGTGCCAGCAGCCAATCCGGACAGGTTTTTGATGAGCAGTTCTTC. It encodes CASSQSGQVFDEQFF. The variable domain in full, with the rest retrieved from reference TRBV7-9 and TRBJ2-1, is DTGVSQNPRHKITKRGQNVTFRCDPISEHNRLYWYRQTLGQGPEFLTYFQNEAQLEKSRLLSDRFSAERPKGSFSTLEIQRTEQGDSAMYLCASSQSGQVFDEQFFGPGTRLTVL.

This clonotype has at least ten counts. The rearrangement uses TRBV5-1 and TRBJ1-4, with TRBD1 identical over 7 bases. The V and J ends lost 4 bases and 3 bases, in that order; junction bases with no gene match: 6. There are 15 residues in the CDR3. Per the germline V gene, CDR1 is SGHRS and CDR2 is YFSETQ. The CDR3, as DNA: TGCGCCAGCAGCGCCGACAGGGTGTCTAATGAAAAACTGTTTTTT. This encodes CASSADRVSNEKLFF.

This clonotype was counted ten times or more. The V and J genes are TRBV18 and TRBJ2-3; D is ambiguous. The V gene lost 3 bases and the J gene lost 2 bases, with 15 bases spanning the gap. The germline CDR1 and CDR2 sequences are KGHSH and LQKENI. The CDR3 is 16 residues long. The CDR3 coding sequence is TGTGCCAGCTCACCTCCTGGTTTAGGAAACACAGATACGCAGTATTTT. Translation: CASSPPGLGNTDTQYF.

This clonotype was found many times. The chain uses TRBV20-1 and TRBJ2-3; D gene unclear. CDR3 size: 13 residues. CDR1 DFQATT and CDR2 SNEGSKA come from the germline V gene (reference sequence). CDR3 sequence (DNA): TGCAGCGCAGAAGCGCCGGGCACAGATACGCAGTATTTT. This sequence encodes CSAEAPGTDTQYF.

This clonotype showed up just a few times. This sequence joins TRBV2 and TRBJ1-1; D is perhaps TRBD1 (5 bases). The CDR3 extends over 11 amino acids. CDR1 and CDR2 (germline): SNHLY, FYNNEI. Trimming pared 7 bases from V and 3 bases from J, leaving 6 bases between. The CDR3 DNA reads TGTGCCAGCACACAGGACACTGAAGCTTTCTTT. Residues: CASTQDTEAFF.

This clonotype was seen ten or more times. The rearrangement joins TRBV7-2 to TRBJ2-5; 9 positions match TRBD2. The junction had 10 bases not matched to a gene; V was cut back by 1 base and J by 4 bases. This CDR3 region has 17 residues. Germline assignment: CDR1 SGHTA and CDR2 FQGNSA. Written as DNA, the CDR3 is TGTGCCAGCAGCTTAGTCTTCGCGGGGGGGTCCGGAGAGACCCAGTACTTC. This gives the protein CASSLVFAGGSGETQYF. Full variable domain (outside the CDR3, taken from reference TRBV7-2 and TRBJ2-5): GAGVSQSPSNKVTEKGKDVELRCDPISGHTALYWYRQSLGQGLEFLIYFQGNSAPDKSGLPSDRFSAERTGGSVSTLTIQRTQQEDSAVYLCASSLVFAGGSGETQYFGPGTRLLVL.

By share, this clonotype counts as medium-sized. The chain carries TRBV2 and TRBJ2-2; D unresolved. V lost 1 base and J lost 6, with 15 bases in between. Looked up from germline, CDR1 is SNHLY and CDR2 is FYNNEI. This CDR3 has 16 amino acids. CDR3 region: CASSEGWSYPAGELFF. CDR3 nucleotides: TGTGCCAGCAGTGAAGGGTGGTCATACCCGGCCGGGGAGCTGTTTTTT.

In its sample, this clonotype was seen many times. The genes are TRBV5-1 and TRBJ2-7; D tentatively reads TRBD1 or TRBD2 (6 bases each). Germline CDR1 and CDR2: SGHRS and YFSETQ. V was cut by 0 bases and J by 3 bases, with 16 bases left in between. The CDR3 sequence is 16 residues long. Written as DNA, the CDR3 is TGCGCCAGCAGCTTGGCCCAGGGAGGACAGTTCTACGAGCAGTACTTC. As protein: CASSLAQGGQFYEQYF. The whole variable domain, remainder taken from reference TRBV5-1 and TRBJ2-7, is KAGVTQTPRYLIKTRGQQVTLSCSPISGHRSVSWYQQTPGQGLQFLFEYFSETQRNKGNFPGRFSGRQFSNSRSEMNVSTLELGDSALYLCASSLAQGGQFYEQYFGPGTRLTVT.

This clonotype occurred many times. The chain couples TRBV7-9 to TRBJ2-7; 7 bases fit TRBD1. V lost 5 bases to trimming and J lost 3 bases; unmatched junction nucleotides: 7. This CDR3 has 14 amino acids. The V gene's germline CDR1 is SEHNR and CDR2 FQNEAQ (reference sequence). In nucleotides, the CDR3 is TGTGCCAGCAGCCCCTTGACAGGGTACTACGAGCAGTACTTC. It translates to CASSPLTGYYEQYF.

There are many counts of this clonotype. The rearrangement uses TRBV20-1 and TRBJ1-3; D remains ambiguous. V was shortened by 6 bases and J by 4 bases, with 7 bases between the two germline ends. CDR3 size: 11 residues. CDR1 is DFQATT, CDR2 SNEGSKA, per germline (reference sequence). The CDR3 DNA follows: TGCAGTGCGGGCGGGGGAAACACCATATATTTT. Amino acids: CSAGGGNTIYF.

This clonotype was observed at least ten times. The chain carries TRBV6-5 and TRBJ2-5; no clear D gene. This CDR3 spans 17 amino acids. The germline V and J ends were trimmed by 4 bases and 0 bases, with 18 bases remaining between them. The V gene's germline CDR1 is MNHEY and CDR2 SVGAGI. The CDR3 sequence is CASSFGGRPPNQETQYF. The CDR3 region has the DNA TGTGCCAGCAGTTTTGGTGGACGCCCCCCAAACCAAGAGACCCAGTACTTC.

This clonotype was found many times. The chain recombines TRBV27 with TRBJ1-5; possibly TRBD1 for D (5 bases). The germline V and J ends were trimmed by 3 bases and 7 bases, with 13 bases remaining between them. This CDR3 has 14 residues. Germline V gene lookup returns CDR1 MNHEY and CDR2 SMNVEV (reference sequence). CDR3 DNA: TGTGCCAGCAGTTTTTGGGGGGAGGGACAGCCCCAGCATTTT. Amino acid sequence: CASSFWGEGQPQHF.

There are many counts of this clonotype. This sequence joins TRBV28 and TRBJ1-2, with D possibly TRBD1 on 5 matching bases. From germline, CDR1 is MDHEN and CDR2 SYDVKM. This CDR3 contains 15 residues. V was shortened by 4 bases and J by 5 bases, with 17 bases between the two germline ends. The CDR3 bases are TGTGCCAGCAGTTCGTCGGGCAGGGCTGGTTATGGCTACACCTTC. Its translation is CASSSSGRAGYGYTF.

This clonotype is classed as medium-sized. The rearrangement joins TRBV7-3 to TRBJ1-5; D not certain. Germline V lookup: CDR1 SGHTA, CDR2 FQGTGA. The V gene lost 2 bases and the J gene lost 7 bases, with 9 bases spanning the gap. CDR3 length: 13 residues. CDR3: CASSLEEGQPQHF. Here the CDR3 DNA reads TGTGCCAGCAGCTTAGAGGAAGGACAGCCCCAGCATTTT.

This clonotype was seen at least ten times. The CDR3 spells CASSSTAGRAPSRVGGAFF. CDR3 DNA sequence: TGTGCCAGCAGCTCTACCGCGGGCAGGGCTCCTAGCCGGGTAGGGGGAGCTTTCTTT. The chain links TRBV11-2 to TRBJ1-1; D is perhaps TRBD1 (6 bases). The germline CDR1 and CDR2 sequences are SGHAT and FQNNGV. The CDR3 length is 19 residues. The V gene lost 4 bases and the J gene lost 10 bases, with 34 bases spanning the gap. The full variable domain, rest sourced from reference TRBV11-2 and TRBJ1-1, is EAGVAQSPRYKIIEKRQSVAFWCNPISGHATLYWYQQILGQGPKLLIQFQNNGVVDDSQLPKDRFSAERLKGVDSTLKIQPAKLEDSAVYLCASSSTAGRAPSRVGGAFFGQGTRLTVV.

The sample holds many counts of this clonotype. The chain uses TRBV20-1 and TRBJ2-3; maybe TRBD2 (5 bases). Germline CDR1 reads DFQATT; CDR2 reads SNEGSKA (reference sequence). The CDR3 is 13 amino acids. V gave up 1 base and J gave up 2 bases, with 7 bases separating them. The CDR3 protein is CSARGGPTDTQYF. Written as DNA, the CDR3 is TGCAGTGCTAGAGGCGGGCCCACAGATACGCAGTATTTT.

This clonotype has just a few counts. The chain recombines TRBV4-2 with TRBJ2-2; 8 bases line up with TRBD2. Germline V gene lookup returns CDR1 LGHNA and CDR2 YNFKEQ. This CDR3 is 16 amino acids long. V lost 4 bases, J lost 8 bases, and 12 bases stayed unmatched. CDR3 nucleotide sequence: TGTGCCAGCAGCCCCCGGGGGGGGGGCGCAATGGGGGAGCTGTTTTTT. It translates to CASSPRGGGAMGELFF.

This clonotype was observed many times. This CDR3 reads CASSLAAGGAMNEQFF. CDR3 nucleotide sequence: TGTGCCAGCAGTTTAGCCGCGGGGGGGGCAATGAATGAGCAGTTCTTC. V usage is TRBV12-3 or TRBV12-4 and J usage is TRBJ2-1; 9 nucleotides agree with TRBD2. The V segment lost 0 bases and the J segment 7 bases; nucleotides outside the gene matches: 7. The CDR3 is 16 amino acids.

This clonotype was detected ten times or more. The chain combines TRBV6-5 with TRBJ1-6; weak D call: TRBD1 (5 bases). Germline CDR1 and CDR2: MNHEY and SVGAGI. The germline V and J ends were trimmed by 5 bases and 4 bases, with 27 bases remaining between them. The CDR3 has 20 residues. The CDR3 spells CASSLVSGTRAAQYNSPLHF. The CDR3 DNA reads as TGTGCCAGCAGTCTCGTCTCCGGGACTCGCGCCGCCCAATATAATTCACCCCTCCACTTT.

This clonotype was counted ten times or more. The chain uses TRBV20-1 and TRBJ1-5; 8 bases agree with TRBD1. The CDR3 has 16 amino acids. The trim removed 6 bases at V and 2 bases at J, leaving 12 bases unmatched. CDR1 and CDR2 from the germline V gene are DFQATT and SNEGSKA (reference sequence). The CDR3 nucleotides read TGCAGTGCGGGGGGGCGGACAGGGTTAGGCAATCAGCCCCAGCATTTT. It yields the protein CSAGGRTGLGNQPQHF.

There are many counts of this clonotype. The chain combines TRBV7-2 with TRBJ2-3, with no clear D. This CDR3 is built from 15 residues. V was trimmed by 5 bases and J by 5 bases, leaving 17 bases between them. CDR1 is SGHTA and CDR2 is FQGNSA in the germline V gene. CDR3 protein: CASSPAAASRDTQYF. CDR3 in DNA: TGTGCCAGCAGCCCGGCTGCTGCCTCACGAGATACGCAGTATTTT.

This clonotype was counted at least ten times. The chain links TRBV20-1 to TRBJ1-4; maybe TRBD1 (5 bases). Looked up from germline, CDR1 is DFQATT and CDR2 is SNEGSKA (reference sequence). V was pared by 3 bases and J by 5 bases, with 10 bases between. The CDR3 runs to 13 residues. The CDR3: CSASGTQNEKLFF. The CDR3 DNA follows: TGCAGTGCTAGTGGGACCCAAAATGAAAAACTGTTTTTT.

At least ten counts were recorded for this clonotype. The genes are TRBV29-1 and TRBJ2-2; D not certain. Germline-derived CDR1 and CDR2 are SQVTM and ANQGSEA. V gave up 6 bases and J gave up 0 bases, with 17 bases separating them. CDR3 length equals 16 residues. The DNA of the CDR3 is TGCAGCGTCCGAGAGGCGAGCCACGCGAACACCGGGGAGCTGTTTTTT. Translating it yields CSVREASHANTGELFF.

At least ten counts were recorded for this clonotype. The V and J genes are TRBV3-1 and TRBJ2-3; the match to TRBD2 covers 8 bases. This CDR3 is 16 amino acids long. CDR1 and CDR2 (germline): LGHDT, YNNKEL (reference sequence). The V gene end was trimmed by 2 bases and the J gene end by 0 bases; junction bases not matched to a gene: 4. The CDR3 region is CASSQQAGGSTDTQYF. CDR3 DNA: TGTGCCAGCAGCCAACAGGCGGGGGGAAGCACAGATACGCAGTATTTT.

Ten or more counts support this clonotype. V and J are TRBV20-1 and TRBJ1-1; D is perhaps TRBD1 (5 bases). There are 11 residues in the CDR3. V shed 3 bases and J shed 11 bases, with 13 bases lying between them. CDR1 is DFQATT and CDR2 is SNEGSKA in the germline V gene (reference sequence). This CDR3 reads CSASLGTVAFF. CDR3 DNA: TGCAGTGCTAGCTTGGGGACTGTGGCTTTCTTT.

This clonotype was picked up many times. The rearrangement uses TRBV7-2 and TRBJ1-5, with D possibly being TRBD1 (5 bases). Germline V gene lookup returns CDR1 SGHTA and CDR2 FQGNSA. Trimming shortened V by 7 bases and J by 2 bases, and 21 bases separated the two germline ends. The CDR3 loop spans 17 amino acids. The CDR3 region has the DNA TGTGCCAGCAACCTAATGTTGGGGGGTGAGGGCAATCAGCCCCAGCATTTT. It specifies CASNLMLGGEGNQPQHF.

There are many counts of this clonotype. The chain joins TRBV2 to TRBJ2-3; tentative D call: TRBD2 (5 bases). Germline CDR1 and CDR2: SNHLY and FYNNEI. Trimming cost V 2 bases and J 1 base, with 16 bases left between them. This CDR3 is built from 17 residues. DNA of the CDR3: TGTGCCAGCAGTGAATTAAGTCGGGGATCAGGCACAGATACGCAGTATTTT. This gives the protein CASSELSRGSGTDTQYF.